The rows below give T cell receptor beta chains drawn from one sample of a study of blood T cells in healthy people across ages. MiXCR was run by TCRdb on the 5' RACE reads, yielding one entry per CDR3 protein. The repertoire consists of roughly 800,000 distinct CDR3 sequences, with nearly 60% occurring once and the leading ten covering about 20%. Sequencing input: blood. These receptors were obtained from a man aged 30-40 years in good health. CDR3s include the opening cysteine and the closing phenylalanine or tryptophan. The order of the fields is J gene, clone size, V gene, D gene, CDR3 protein, CDR3 DNA. D genes are given only for firm matches. Some rows have no size entry. The others give once, few or many, or a class for an expanded clone.

TRBJ1-2 NA TRBV6-1 TRBD1 CASSEVGQGNYGYTF TGTGCCAGCAGTGAAGTGGGACAGGGGAACTATGGCTACACCTTC
TRBJ1-5 NA TRBV2 NA CASSDSRASQPQHF TGTGCCAGCAGTGATTCCAGGGCTAGTCAGCCCCAGCATTTT
TRBJ1-4 NA TRBV7-2 NA CASTEMSTSEKLFF TGTGCCAGCACCGAAATGAGCACAAGTGAAAAACTGTTTTTT
TRBJ1-6 NA TRBV6-4 NA CASSSHPDVPNSPLHF TGTGCCAGCAGTTCCCATCCCGACGTTCCCAATTCACCCCTCCACTTT
TRBJ2-5 NA TRBV14 NA CASSRSGERQETQYF TGTGCCAGCAGCCGGTCGGGGGAGCGTCAAGAGACCCAGTACTTC
TRBJ2-3 NA TRBV9 NA CASSSMDGREDTQYF TGTGCCAGCAGCTCCATGGATGGGCGGGAAGATACGCAGTATTTT
TRBJ1-4 NA TRBV6-5 NA CASRPAATNEKLFF TGTGCCAGCAGACCAGCAGCAACTAATGAAAAACTGTTTTTT
TRBJ2-5 NA TRBV13 NA CASSPSPGEQYF TGTGCCAGCAGCCCCTCCCCGGGTGAGCAGTACTTC
TRBJ1-1 NA TRBV11-2 NA CASSPWVRDMGTEAFF TGTGCCAGCAGCCCGTGGGTCAGGGACATGGGGACTGAAGCTTTCTTT
TRBJ2-1 NA TRBV7-2 TRBD2 CASSQTSGRGDEQFF TGTGCCAGCAGCCAGACTAGCGGGAGAGGCGATGAGCAGTTCTTC
TRBJ2-1 NA TRBV2 NA CARNPLGRGNEQFF TGTGCCAGGAACCCTCTCGGTCGGGGGAATGAGCAGTTCTTC
TRBJ1-5 NA TRBV10-3 NA CAISAMDQPQHF TGTGCCATCAGTGCGATGGATCAGCCCCAGCATTTT
TRBJ2-3 NA TRBV7-8 TRBD2 CASSPTGTSSTDTQYF TGTGCCAGCAGTCCTACCGGGACTAGTTCCACAGATACGCAGTATTTT
TRBJ2-5 NA TRBV4-3 NA CASSLGIQGTGETQYF TGCGCCAGCAGCCTCGGGATCCAGGGAACTGGAGAGACCCAGTACTTC
TRBJ2-1 NA TRBV10-3 TRBD2 CAISESAREGFFEQFF TGTGCCATCAGTGAGTCTGCGCGGGAGGGATTTTTTGAGCAGTTCTTC
TRBJ2-1 NA TRBV29-1 NA CSVSARVNKQFF TGCAGCGTGTCCGCCAGGGTCAATAAGCAGTTCTTC
TRBJ1-2 NA TRBV11-2 TRBD1 CASSLDRGQGIDGYTF TGTGCCAGCAGCTTAGATCGCGGACAGGGTATCGATGGCTACACCTTC
TRBJ2-1 NA TRBV3-1 NA CASSPILGLTKNEQFF TGTGCCAGCAGCCCAATATTAGGGCTAACGAAGAATGAGCAGTTCTTC
TRBJ1-4 few TRBV2 NA CASSVTGTRTNEKLFF TGTGCCAGCAGTGTCACAGGGACGCGAACTAATGAAAAACTGTTTTTT
TRBJ2-1 once TRBV28 TRBD1 CASTPGGTGIYNEQFF TGTGCCAGCACCCCCGGCGGGACAGGGATCTACAATGAGCAGTTCTTC
TRBJ1-1 NA TRBV6-6 NA CASSYRDTEAFF TGTGCCAGCAGTTACAGGGATACTGAAGCTTTCTTT
TRBJ2-7 NA TRBV20-1 TRBD2 CSASLLAGGASYAYEQYF TGCAGTGCCTCCCTACTAGCGGGAGGGGCTAGTTACGCCTACGAGCAGTACTTC
TRBJ2-4 NA TRBV7-2 NA CASSLAAGARNIQYF TGTGCCAGCAGCTTAGCCGCAGGGGCGAGGAACATTCAGTACTTC
TRBJ2-3 few TRBV7-9 NA CASSLRNTDTQYF TGTGCCAGCAGCCTGAGAAACACAGATACGCAGTATTTT
TRBJ2-6 NA TRBV6-5 NA CASKSWISGANVLTF TGTGCCAGCAAGTCTTGGATCTCTGGGGCCAACGTCCTGACTTTC